Below, one TCR beta chain is given with its context. These data come from a study of molecular identifiers for immune sequencing clone quantification. Background on the study: Replicates involved a five-way split of RNA from roughly 21,000 or 96,000 naive CD8 cells, with sequencing of four.

The CDR3 covers 16 residues. V lost 1 base and J lost 3; bases outside the gene matches: 5. Germline V CDR1 and CDR2: MGHRA, YSYEKL. CD8+CD4-CCR7+CD45RA+ sorting gave the naive CD8 T cells. TCRdb re-analysed the PCR reads in MiXCR, keeping a single row per CDR3 protein. The sample holds approximately 590,000 distinct CDR3 sequences, less than 30% seen once. Sequenced input: naive CD8+ T cells from blood, with Jurkat cell RNA spiked in. Sample subset: FACS-sorted CD8+CD4-CCR7+CD45RA+ naive T cells. This rearrangement joins TRBV4-1 to TRBJ2-2; 7 nucleotides agree with TRBD2. The sequence came from a human donor in good health. Some libraries in this study had Jurkat cell RNA spiked in. The CDR3 here is CASSQVGGYDTGELFF. The CDR3 bases are TGCGCCAGCAGCCAAGTGGGGGGGTATGACACCGGGGAGCTGTTTTTT.